This T cell receptor (beta chain) is drawn from a study of blood T cells in healthy people across ages. The germline V gene has CDR1 LGHNA and CDR2 YSLEER. V lost 0 bases, J lost 6 bases, and 2 bases stayed unmatched. This CDR3 is 15 amino acids long. Then a second PCR, running roughly 7 to 11 cycles, was carried out with a sample-barcoded 5' primer and a J-beta primer mix. Each CDR3 protein is one row after TCRdb ran MiXCR on the 5' RACE reads. The table lists around 1,000,000 distinct CDR3 sequences, about 23% of them singletons. This clonotype occurred many times. The same sample was also used in a study of T cells of mothers and their children.

The chain joins TRBV4-3 to TRBJ1-3; TRBD1 agrees at 10 bases. The specimen sequenced was blood. The receptor's source is a girl aged 2-10 years in good health. The CDR3 DNA reads as TGCGCCAGCAGCCAAGACGGGACAGGGGCAAACACCATATATTTT. This translates into CASSQDGTGANTIYF.